Below are 27 T cell receptor beta chains sequenced from a single sample in a study of a mutant IDH1 vaccine in newly diagnosed glioma. Their antigens remain unidentified. The time point: week 11, during vaccination. The investigators gave 300 ug of mutant IDH1 20-mer peptide in each vaccine dose, together with topical imiquimod. Repertoires were generated with immunoSEQ multiplex PCR, while TCRdb's copy carries only in-frame clones and drops some. The sample records about 67,000 clones, around 89% being singletons. Specimen: PBMCs, collected from a glioma patient whose treatment included an IDH1 peptide vaccine. Receptors originate from a man between 35 and 55 years old with glioma.

The V gene is TRBV21-1, the J gene TRBJ2-2; no check of the table's D call, TRBD1, against the DNA was made. TRBV21-1 corresponds to a pseudogene. This CDR3 is 18 amino acids long. CDR3 amino acids: CASSKEMQLVRATGELFF. In nucleotides, the CDR3 is TGTGCCAGCAGCAAAGAAATGCAGTTGGTCAGGGCCACCGGGGAGCTGTTTTTT.

In its sample, this clone was seen once. The chain joins TRBV7-3 to TRBJ2-1; the match to TRBD2 covers 11 bases. Trimming took 5 bases from V and 5 from J; bases not matched to a gene: 11. Germline CDR1 SGHTA, CDR2 FQGTGA. This CDR3 comprises 17 residues. The CDR3: CASSPIAGTSGNNEQFF. DNA of the CDR3: TGTGCCAGCAGCCCGATTGCCGGGACTAGCGGCAACAATGAGCAGTTCTTC.

The chain's CDR3 is CATHVRGLGQPQHF. DNA of the CDR3: TGTGCCACTCACGTCCGGGGGCTAGGTCAGCCCCAGCATTTT. The chain links TRBV19 to TRBJ1-5; D perhaps matches TRBD1 (6 bases). CDR3 length equals 14 residues. Germline-derived CDR1 and CDR2 are LNHDA and SQIVND (reference sequence). V lost 10 bases and J lost 6, with 19 bases in between.

The chain is built from TRBV18 and TRBJ2-1; a weak D match, TRBD1 (7 bases). The V and J ends lost 6 bases and 5 bases respectively, with 20 bases between them. CDR1 and CDR2 (germline): KGHSH, LQKENI. The CDR3 is 16 residues long. The CDR3 region is CASSPQGGTVHNEQFF. The CDR3 nucleotides are TGTGCCAGCTCCCCCCAAGGAGGGACAGTGCACAATGAGCAGTTCTTC.

The chain combines TRBV7-9 with TRBJ1-2; 7 nucleotides agree with TRBD1. The CDR3 is made up of 17 amino acids. The trim removed 1 base at V and 6 bases at J, leaving 14 bases unmatched. Germline V lookup: CDR1 SEHNR, CDR2 FQNEAQ (reference sequence). The CDR3 DNA sequence: TGTGCCAGCAGCTTAGTGCTGGGGGGACAGCGTAAGGATGGCTACACCTTC. The encoded protein is CASSLVLGGQRKDGYTF.

The chain recombines TRBV4-2 with TRBJ2-1; D is ambiguous. V gave up 2 bases and J gave up 3 bases, with 11 bases separating them. This CDR3 has 15 residues. The germline V gene has CDR1 LGHNA and CDR2 YNFKEQ. The CDR3 loop reads CASSQRRPDYNEQFF. The DNA for the CDR3 is TGTGCCAGCAGCCAAAGGAGACCGGACTACAATGAGCAGTTCTTC.

CDR3 nucleotide sequence: TGTGCCAGCAGCCCGGGATTGCATACGCAGTATTTT. Translation: CASSPGLHTQYF. The chain uses TRBV14 and TRBJ2-3; a weak D match, TRBD2 (5 bases). Germline V gives CDR1 SGHDN, CDR2 FVKESK. The ends were cut back, 4 bases at V and 7 bases at J, with 9 bases in the middle. The CDR3 loop spans 12 amino acids.

The rearrangement joins TRBV5-4 to TRBJ1-2; 7 bases align to TRBD1. The germline gives CDR1 SGHNT, CDR2 YYREEE (reference sequence). CDR3 length equals 13 residues. Trimming removed 3 bases from V and 5 bases from J; junction bases left unmatched: 4. This CDR3 is CASSSQGEYGYTF. The CDR3 coding sequence is TGTGCCAGCAGCTCTCAGGGGGAGTATGGCTACACCTTC.

J is TRBJ2-5 and V is TRBV19, with TRBD1 matching 9 bases. This CDR3 is built from 16 residues. Germline V gene data show CDR1 as LNHDA and CDR2 as SQIVND (reference sequence). The V and J ends lost 5 bases and 5 bases, in that order; junction bases with no gene match: 12. CDR3 sequence: CASSPGTGYNGETQYF. CDR3 nucleotides: TGTGCCAGTAGTCCGGGGACAGGGTATAACGGGGAGACCCAGTACTTC.

The chain recombines TRBV12-2 with TRBJ2-2; the table's D call TRBD1 went unverified against the DNA. TRBV12-2 is flagged as a pseudogene. This CDR3 has 16 amino acids. CDR3 nucleotide sequence: TGTGCAAGTCGCTCACCCACTCTTACAGGTCCCGGGGAGCTGTTTTTT. Translated: CASRSPTLTGPGELFF.

The rearrangement joins TRBV11-2 to TRBJ1-4, with D uncertain. CDR1 and CDR2 from the germline V gene are SGHAT and FQNNGV. The V end lost 5 bases, the J end lost 0 bases, and 13 bases lay between the germline ends. The CDR3 is 16 amino acids. CDR3 in amino acids: CASSPGELTTNEKLFF. The CDR3 nucleotides read TGTGCCAGCAGCCCCGGGGAGCTTACAACTAATGAAAAACTGTTTTTT.

This chain links TRBV28 with TRBJ1-2; no reliable D call. V lost 3 bases and J lost 11, with 10 bases in between. Looked up from germline, CDR1 is MDHEN and CDR2 is SYDVKM. The CDR3 runs 11 residues. CDR3 sequence: CASSFGRLYTF. For the CDR3, the DNA is TGTGCCAGCAGTTTCGGTAGATTGTACACCTTC.

V is TRBV6-4 and J is TRBJ2-5; 10 nucleotides agree with TRBD2. CDR3 length equals 15 residues. The germline gives CDR1 MRHNA, CDR2 SNTAGT. After removal of 3 bases from V and 2 bases from J, the junction contained 3 bases not matched to a gene. CDR3 DNA sequence: TGTGCCAGCAGTGAAAAAGCGGGGGGGCAAGAGACCCAGTACTTC. Residues: CASSEKAGGQETQYF.

The chain joins TRBV7-9 to TRBJ2-2; TRBD2 aligns across 7 bases. CDR1 is SEHNR and CDR2 is FQNEAQ in the germline V gene (reference sequence). V gave up 5 bases and J gave up 5 bases; unmatched junction bases: 11. The CDR3 runs 16 residues. In DNA, the CDR3 is TGTGCCAGCAGCCCTCGCGGGAGTCGCTGGACCGGGGAGCTGTTTTTT. Translation: CASSPRGSRWTGELFF.

The rearrangement links TRBV28 to TRBJ1-4; 10 bases are a match to TRBD1. V shed 5 bases, J shed 8 bases, and the junction held 8 bases outside the gene matches. CDR1 and CDR2 (germline): MDHEN, SYDVKM. This CDR3 region has 15 residues. CDR3 sequence reads: CASSPGQGFEEKLFF. Written as DNA, the CDR3 is TGTGCCAGCAGTCCGGGACAGGGGTTTGAAGAAAAACTGTTTTTT.

The gene calls are TRBV28 and TRBJ2-4; 15 nucleotides line up with TRBD2. V lost 6 bases, J lost 8 bases, and 5 bases stayed unmatched. This CDR3 comprises 15 residues. Germline values: CDR1 MDHEN, CDR2 SYDVKM. The CDR3 loop reads CASRRTSGRVDIQYF. The CDR3 DNA follows: TGTGCCAGCAGAAGGACTAGCGGGAGGGTAGACATTCAGTACTTC.

This chain joins TRBV28 and TRBJ1-3, with a weak D call TRBD1 (5 bases). Germline assignment: CDR1 MDHEN and CDR2 SYDVKM. V lost 10 bases and J 3 bases, leaving 16 bases between the germline ends. The CDR3 covers 14 residues. CDR3 sequence reads: CATGATGFGNTIYF. CDR3 bases: TGTGCCACCGGGGCTACCGGCTTTGGAAACACCATATATTTT.

The rearrangement uses TRBV7-3 and TRBJ2-1; 12 bases are a match to TRBD2. J gave up 5 bases and V 5 bases, and 7 bases lay outside the gene matches. The CDR3 contains 16 residues. Germline CDR1 is SGHTA and CDR2 is FQGTGA. CDR3 sequence reads: CASSRNLAGGHNEQFF. As DNA, the CDR3 is TGTGCCAGCAGCCGAAACCTAGCGGGAGGGCACAATGAGCAGTTCTTC.

This chain uses TRBV15 with TRBJ2-2, with D uncertain. V dropped 8 bases and J dropped 0 bases, with 7 bases sitting between them. The CDR3 is 13 residues long. Looked up from germline, CDR1 is LNHNV and CDR2 is YYDKDF (reference sequence). As DNA, the CDR3 is TGTGCCACCCAATTAGCGAACACCGGGGAGCTGTTTTTT. This translates into CATQLANTGELFF.

In the case of this clone: The junction departs from the called germline gene at one end, perhaps through a read error. The chain combines TRBV5-4 with TRBJ2-1, with D unresolved. The CDR3 is 12 residues long. Germline V gene lookup returns CDR1 SGHNT and CDR2 YYREEE (reference sequence). The CDR3 spells CASRLDRNEQFF. CDR3 nucleotides: TGTGCCAGCAGATTGGACCGGAATGAGCAGTTCTTC.

This chain's CDR3 is CASSLGGQGYGYTF. CDR3 in DNA: TGTGCCAGCAGCTTAGGGGGACAGGGCTATGGCTACACCTTC. V is TRBV7-2 and J is TRBJ1-2; the match to TRBD1 covers 9 bases. CDR1 is SGHTA, CDR2 FQGNSA, per germline. Trimming took 1 base from V and 4 from J; bases not matched to a gene: 1. CDR3 length equals 14 residues.

The chain combines TRBV5-4 with TRBJ2-1; weak D call: TRBD1 (6 bases). The CDR3 sequence is 15 residues long. CDR1 and CDR2 from the germline V gene are SGHNT and YYREEE (reference sequence). Trimming removed 4 bases at V and 2 bases at J, with 13 bases between. The CDR3 sequence is CASSGAGATYNEQFF. The CDR3 nucleotides are TGTGCCAGCAGCGGCGCAGGGGCCACCTACAATGAGCAGTTCTTC. Full variable domain (missing parts from reference TRBV5-4 and TRBJ2-1): ETGVTQSPTHLIKTRGQQVTLRCSSQSGHNTVSWYQQALGQGPQFIFQYYREEENGRGNFPPRFSGLQFPNYSSELNVNALELDDSALYLCASSGAGATYNEQFFGPGTRLTVL.

The chain is built from TRBV7-9 and TRBJ2-3; TRBD1 aligns across 8 bases. The CDR3 sequence is 16 residues long. Germline CDR1 is SEHNR and CDR2 is FQNEAQ (reference sequence). Trimming cost V 5 bases and J 6 bases; bases outside gene matches: 13. The CDR3 spells CASSGKGQGLRDTQYF. The CDR3 DNA sequence: TGTGCCAGCAGCGGCAAAGGACAGGGTCTGAGGGATACGCAGTATTTT.

The chain couples TRBV28 to TRBJ2-2, with D possibly being TRBD1 (6 bases). This CDR3 comprises 13 residues. Germline V gene sequence: CDR1 MDHEN, CDR2 SYDVKM. The V gene lost 6 bases and the J gene lost 6 bases, with 11 bases spanning the gap. The CDR3 DNA reads TGTGCCAGCAGGCCCACAGGGTCCGGGGAGCTGTTTTTT. It specifies CASRPTGSGELFF. The full variable domain, with the rest looked up from reference TRBV28 and TRBJ2-2, is DVKVTQSSRYLVKRTGEKVFLECVQDMDHENMFWYRQDPGLGLRLIYFSYDVKMKEKGDIPEGYSVSREKKERFSLILESASTNQTSMYLCASRPTGSGELFFGEGSRLTVL.

This rearrangement joins TRBV4-1 to TRBJ1-1; D unclear. The CDR3 runs 13 residues. Trimming stripped 4 bases from V and 1 base from J, with 7 bases between. CDR1 MGHRA and CDR2 YSYEKL come from the germline V gene. CDR3 protein: CASSRLRNTEAFF. The CDR3 DNA is TGCGCCAGCAGCCGCTTGCGGAACACTGAAGCTTTCTTT.

This sequence joins TRBV15 and TRBJ2-2; perhaps TRBD2 as D (6 bases). In germline, CDR1 is LNHNV, CDR2 YYDKDF (reference sequence). Trimming removed 3 bases at V and 6 bases at J, with 17 bases between. The CDR3 is 16 residues long. CDR3 region: CATSRPGVTEAGELFF. The DNA of the CDR3 is TGTGCCACCAGCAGGCCGGGGGTTACGGAGGCCGGGGAGCTGTTTTTT.

This chain links TRBV5-8 with TRBJ2-1; TRBD1 matches 7 bases. The CDR3 totals 20 residues. V was pared by 2 bases and J by 7 bases, with 24 bases of the junction left unmatched. Germline lookup yields CDR1 SGHTS and CDR2 YDEGEE. The CDR3 DNA reads as TGTGCCAGCAGCTTTCTCGAATCACTCCAGGGGGAAGTCGGGTTAAATGAGCAGTTCTTC. It is translated as CASSFLESLQGEVGLNEQFF. The full variable domain, rest sourced from reference TRBV5-8 and TRBJ2-1, is EAGVTQSPTHLIKTRGQQATLRCSPISGHTSVYWYQQALGLGLQFLLWYDEGEERNRGNFPPRFSGRQFPNYSSELNVNALELEDSALYLCASSFLESLQGEVGLNEQFFGPGTRLTVL.